The entry below gives a single TCR beta chain sequence along with its context. Its antigen is as yet unknown. Researchers ran the PCR with 60 Vbeta and 13 Jbeta primers. Generated by immunoSEQ multiplex PCR, the TCRdb table keeps only in-frame clones and is missing some. The sample lists 250,000 or so clones, about nine tenths occurring once. The sample belongs to a study of cytomegalovirus exposure and HLA in healthy donors. Germline V lookup: CDR1 MNHEY, CDR2 SVGAGI. The ends were cut back, 0 bases at V and 7 bases at J, with 13 bases in the middle. The CDR3 spans 15 residues. These donors, healthy bone marrow donors, were studied. Study results and caveats: Despite most TCR sequences being rare, some public TCRs occurred in many donors. Reports state that TCR beta sequences accurately predicted most subjects' HLA-A and HLA-B alleles.

This sequence was found in a girl aged 2-9 years in good health and CMV-seronegative. Sample: PBMCs. The chain employs TRBV6-5 and TRBJ1-5; D not certain. CDR3 protein: CASSYSIEGRQPQHF. The CDR3 region has the DNA TGTGCCAGCAGTTACTCTATCGAGGGTCGACAGCCCCAGCATTTT.